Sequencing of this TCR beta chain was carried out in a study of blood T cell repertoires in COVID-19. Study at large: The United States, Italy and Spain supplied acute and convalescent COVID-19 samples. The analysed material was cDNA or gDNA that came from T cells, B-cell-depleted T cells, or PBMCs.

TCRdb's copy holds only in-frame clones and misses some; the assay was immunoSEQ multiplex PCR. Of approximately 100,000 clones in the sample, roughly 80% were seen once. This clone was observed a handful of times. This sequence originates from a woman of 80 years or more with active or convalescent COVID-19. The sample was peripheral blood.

The chain's CDR3 is CASSEYNGASGESSYEQYF. CDR3 bases: TGTGCCAGCAGTGAATATAATGGGGCTAGCGGGGAGAGCTCCTACGAGCAGTACTTC. V usage is TRBV6-1 and J usage is TRBJ2-7, with 9 positions matching TRBD2. The germline V gene encodes CDR1 MNHNS and CDR2 SASEGT. The V segment lost 2 bases and the J segment 0 bases; nucleotides outside the gene matches: 14. This CDR3 contains 19 residues.